Following are 19 T cell receptor beta chains from one sample sequenced in a study of OX40 agonist ivuxolimab in advanced cancers. Sequenced by immunoSEQ multiplex PCR; TCRdb stores in-frame clones only, minus some. The sample includes around 26,000 clones, approximately 83% of them seen just once. The sequenced sample was CD4+ or CD8+ T cells sorted from blood, obtained in a trial of the OX40 agonist ivuxolimab. These TCRs come from an adult with an advanced solid tumor such as melanoma, head and neck, liver or kidney cancer.

This clone came up once. The V gene is TRBV16, the J gene TRBJ2-7, with TRBD1 identical over 9 bases. Germline V gene data show CDR1 as KGHSY and CDR2 as FQNENV. The CDR3 runs to 14 residues. The V and J ends lost 5 bases and 4 bases, in that order; junction bases with no gene match: 6. The CDR3 sequence is CASSKTGGLYEQYF. For the CDR3, the DNA is TGTGCCAGCAGCAAGACAGGGGGATTATACGAGCAGTACTTC.

The V and J genes are TRBV5-1 and TRBJ2-3, with D possibly being TRBD2 (7 bases). This CDR3 comprises 16 residues. Trimming removed 4 bases at V and 3 bases at J, with 18 bases between. The germline V gene has CDR1 SGHRS and CDR2 YFSETQ. The CDR3 protein is CASSPGWGGGTDTQYF. CDR3 nucleotides: TGCGCCAGCAGCCCAGGATGGGGGGGCGGGACAGATACGCAGTATTTT.

J is TRBJ1-1 and V is TRBV9, with D possibly TRBD1 on 5 matching bases. The CDR3 covers 16 residues. V was shortened by 3 bases and J by 4 bases, with 19 bases between the two germline ends. Looked up from germline, CDR1 is SGDLS and CDR2 is YYNGEE. CDR3 sequence reads: CASSASFYGAITEAFF. In nucleotides, the CDR3 is TGTGCCAGCAGCGCCAGCTTCTACGGGGCAATCACTGAAGCTTTCTTT.

The rearrangement links TRBV30 to TRBJ1-5, with D maybe TRBD1 (5 bases). V dropped 2 bases and J dropped 5 bases, with 10 bases sitting between them. CDR1 and CDR2 from the germline V gene are GTSNPN and SVGIG (reference sequence). There are 13 residues in the CDR3. CDR3 DNA: TGTGCCTGGAGTACGCAGGGTCATCAGCCCCAGCATTTT. Translation: CAWSTQGHQPQHF. The complete variable domain, with remaining parts taken from reference TRBV30 and TRBJ1-5, reads SQTIHQWPATLVQPVGSPLSLECTVEGTSNPNLYWYRQAAGRGLQLLFYSVGIGQISSEVPQNLSASRPQDRQFILSSKKLLLSDSGFYLCAWSTQGHQPQHFGDGTRLSIL.

The chain carries TRBV30 and TRBJ1-1; no clear D gene. CDR1 is GTSNPN, CDR2 SVGIG, per germline (reference sequence). This CDR3 has 11 residues. Trimming left V 1 base short and J 7 bases short, with 7 bases between. The CDR3 is CAWSATVEAFF. The CDR3 nucleotides read TGTGCCTGGAGTGCAACAGTTGAAGCTTTCTTT.

This clone was seen ten or more times. The CDR3 nucleotides are TGTGCCAGCAGTGGACTAGCGGGGGGCCAAGAGACCCAGTACTTC. Translating it yields CASSGLAGGQETQYF. V gene TRBV6-1 combines with J gene TRBJ2-5, with TRBD2 matching 13 bases. The V and J ends lost 4 bases and 1 base, in that order; junction bases with no gene match: 0. CDR3 length: 15 amino acids. Germline V gene lookup returns CDR1 MNHNS and CDR2 SASEGT.

The rearrangement uses TRBV27 and TRBJ2-7; the D gene is possibly TRBD1 (5 bases). V lost 2 bases and J lost 0, with 8 bases in between. This CDR3 region has 14 residues. Looked up from germline, CDR1 is MNHEY and CDR2 is SMNVEV (reference sequence). CDR3 sequence: CASSLQGSSYEQYF. CDR3 DNA: TGTGCCAGCAGTTTACAGGGTAGCTCCTACGAGCAGTACTTC.

The genes are TRBV5-1 and TRBJ2-7; 10 bases agree with TRBD1. The CDR3 spans 16 residues. Germline V CDR1 and CDR2: SGHRS, YFSETQ. Trimming at V came to 5 bases and at J to 7 bases, leaving 15 bases not matched to a gene. This CDR3 is CASRPSGQGSPGEQYF. CDR3 bases: TGCGCCAGCAGACCATCGGGACAGGGGTCTCCGGGGGAGCAGTACTTC.

The chain has TRBV29-1 and TRBJ1-1; D unclear. Trimming took off 5 bases at V and 0 bases at J, with 10 bases between the two ends. The CDR3 runs 13 residues. Germline assignment: CDR1 SQVTM and CDR2 ANQGSEA. The CDR3 nucleotides read TGCAGCGTTCCGGACCGCATGAACACTGAAGCTTTCTTT. Its protein is CSVPDRMNTEAFF.

The chain is built from TRBV5-5 and TRBJ2-7; D gene uncertain. Trimming removed 5 bases from V and 0 bases from J, with 12 bases in between. Looked up from germline, CDR1 is SGHKS and CDR2 is YYEKEE (reference sequence). This CDR3 comprises 14 residues. CDR3 residues: CASSKDAFSYEQYF. The CDR3 nucleotides are TGTGCCAGCAGTAAGGACGCTTTCTCCTACGAGCAGTACTTC.

This clone was seen once. This rearrangement joins TRBV6-1 to TRBJ1-2, with unresolved D. Germline V lookup: CDR1 MNHNS, CDR2 SASEGT. Deletions cut 0 bases from V and 4 bases from J, with 6 bases between. The CDR3 loop spans 13 amino acids. CDR3 region: CASSEAQPYGYTF. The CDR3 DNA follows: TGTGCCAGCAGTGAAGCTCAACCCTATGGCTACACCTTC.

The chain recombines TRBV13 with TRBJ1-1; D uncertain. There are 16 residues in the CDR3. The germline gives CDR1 PRHDT, CDR2 FYEKMQ (reference sequence). V shed 6 bases and J shed 1 base, with 18 bases lying between them. CDR3 loop: CASSLTPGLGNTEAFF. In DNA form, the CDR3 reads TGTGCCAGCAGTTTGACACCGGGATTGGGGAACACTGAAGCTTTCTTT. The entire variable domain, with the rest obtained from reference TRBV13 and TRBJ1-1, is as follows: AAGVIQSPRHLIKEKRETATLKCYPIPRHDTVYWYQQGPGQDPQFLISFYEKMQSDKGSIPDRFSAQQFSDYHSELNMSSLELGDSALYFCASSLTPGLGNTEAFFGQGTRLTVV.

This chain uses TRBV28 with TRBJ2-1, with 10 bases fitting TRBD2. CDR1 MDHEN and CDR2 SYDVKM come from the germline V gene. There are 18 residues in the CDR3. Germline trimming cut 5 bases from V and 5 bases from J; bases unmatched to any gene: 15. The CDR3 DNA reads as TGTGCCAGCAGTCCCCTCGCGTTAGCGGGGGGTAAGGACAATGAGCAGTTCTTC. It encodes CASSPLALAGGKDNEQFF.

The chain has TRBV2 and TRBJ1-2; D call uncertain. Germline V CDR1 and CDR2: SNHLY, FYNNEI. This CDR3 is 15 amino acids long. V was pared by 4 bases and J by 3 bases, with 15 bases between. CDR3 protein: CASSVRPKSYYGYTF. The CDR3, as DNA: TGTGCCAGCAGTGTTAGGCCGAAGAGCTACTATGGCTACACCTTC.

Notes on this clone: The same CDR3 is also encoded by other DNA sequences in this sample. The chain joins TRBV19 to TRBJ1-5; a weak D match, TRBD1 (6 bases). This CDR3 spans 14 amino acids. V lost 3 bases and J 4 bases, leaving 10 bases between the germline ends. The germline V gene encodes CDR1 LNHDA and CDR2 SQIVND (reference sequence). Here the CDR3 reads CASSIWGPNQPQHF. Written as DNA, the CDR3 is TGTGCCAGTAGTATCTGGGGGCCGAATCAGCCCCAGCATTTT.

This clone was counted only a few times. The chain recombines TRBV7-7 with TRBJ2-7; 8 bases agree with TRBD1. Trimming at V came to 1 base and at J to 2 bases, leaving 4 bases not matched to a gene. CDR3 size: 15 residues. The germline V gene encodes CDR1 SSHAT and CDR2 FNYEAQ (reference sequence). As DNA, the CDR3 is TGTGCCAGCAGCTTAGAGGCGGGACAGGCCTACGAGCAGTACTTC. It is translated as CASSLEAGQAYEQYF.

The chain links TRBV28 to TRBJ2-1; D perhaps matches TRBD2 (6 bases). Looked up from germline, CDR1 is MDHEN and CDR2 is SYDVKM. V lost 3 bases and J lost 15, with 18 bases in between. This CDR3 contains 13 residues. The CDR3 DNA reads TGTGCCAGCAGTTTGCGGGACGGGGGTCTCTTGTTCTTC. Protein: CASSLRDGGLLFF.

The chain has TRBV13 and TRBJ2-7; 8 nucleotides line up with TRBD1. The CDR3 consists of 12 residues. Trimming took 5 bases from V and 10 from J; bases not matched to a gene: 7. The germline V gene encodes CDR1 PRHDT and CDR2 FYEKMQ (reference sequence). The CDR3 sequence: CASSAGTGSQYF. DNA of the CDR3: TGTGCCAGCAGCGCTGGGACAGGCTCTCAGTACTTC.

The V call is TRBV5-4, the J call TRBJ2-7; a weak D match, TRBD1 (6 bases). Looked up from germline, CDR1 is SGHNT and CDR2 is YYREEE (reference sequence). CDR3 length equals 12 residues. V lost 1 base and J 4 bases, leaving 6 bases between the germline ends. CDR3 DNA sequence: TGTGCCAGCAGCTTGCAGGGGTACGAGCAGTACTTC. This encodes CASSLQGYEQYF.